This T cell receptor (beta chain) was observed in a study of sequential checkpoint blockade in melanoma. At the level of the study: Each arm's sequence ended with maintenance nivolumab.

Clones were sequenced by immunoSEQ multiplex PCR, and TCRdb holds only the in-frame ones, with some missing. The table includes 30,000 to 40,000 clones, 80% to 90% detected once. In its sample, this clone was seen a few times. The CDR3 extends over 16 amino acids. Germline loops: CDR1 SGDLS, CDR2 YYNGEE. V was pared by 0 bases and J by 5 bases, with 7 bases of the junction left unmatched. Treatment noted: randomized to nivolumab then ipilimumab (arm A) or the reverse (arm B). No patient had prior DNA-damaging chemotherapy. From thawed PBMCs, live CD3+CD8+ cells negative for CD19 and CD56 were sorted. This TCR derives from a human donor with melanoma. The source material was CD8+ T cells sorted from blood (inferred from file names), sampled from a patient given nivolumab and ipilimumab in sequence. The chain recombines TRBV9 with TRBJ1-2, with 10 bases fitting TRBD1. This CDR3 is CASSVDGTGDWYGYTF. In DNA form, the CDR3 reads TGTGCCAGCAGCGTAGATGGGACAGGGGATTGGTATGGCTACACCTTC.